The 8 T cell receptor beta chains below all came from one sample that was sequenced in a study of blood T cell repertoires in COVID-19. Generated by immunoSEQ multiplex PCR, the TCRdb table keeps only in-frame clones and is missing some. The profile covers more than 85,000 clones, with more than 90% appearing a single time and 1.5% to 2.5% taken by the ten largest. Sequenced material: peripheral blood. These receptor sequences come from a woman in her forties or fifties with COVID-19, enrolled during active disease.

The gene calls are TRBV5-6 and TRBJ1-6; no firm D call. Trimming removed 3 bases at V and 7 bases at J, with 17 bases between. Germline loops: CDR1 SGHDT, CDR2 YYEEEE. The CDR3 loop spans 16 amino acids. CDR3 sequence reads: CASSSSASGLNSPLHF. The DNA for the CDR3 is TGTGCCAGCAGCTCGAGCGCCAGTGGTCTAAATTCACCCCTCCACTTT.

The gene calls are TRBV5-4 and TRBJ1-1; no reliable D call. Trimming took 4 bases from V and 2 from J, leaving 9 bases between them. In germline, CDR1 is SGHNT, CDR2 YYREEE (reference sequence). The length of the CDR3 is 13 residues. The CDR3 DNA sequence: TGTGCCAGCAGCCCCTTGAGTAACACTGAAGCTTTCTTT. This codes for CASSPLSNTEAFF. Combining the CDR3 with reference TRBV5-4 and TRBJ1-1 gives the whole variable domain ETGVTQSPTHLIKTRGQQVTLRCSSQSGHNTVSWYQQALGQGPQFIFQYYREEENGRGNFPPRFSGLQFPNYSSELNVNALELDDSALYLCASSPLSNTEAFFGQGTRLTVV.

V gene TRBV30 combines with J gene TRBJ1-4; 9 bases align to TRBD1. Germline CDR1 GTSNPN, CDR2 SVGIG (reference sequence). The V segment lost 2 bases and the J segment 2 bases; nucleotides outside the gene matches: 3. CDR3 length equals 15 residues. The CDR3 bases are TGTGCCTGGAGTCCCGGACAGGGGACTAATGAAAAACTGTTTTTT. Protein sequence: CAWSPGQGTNEKLFF. Based on the CDR3 plus reference TRBV30 and TRBJ1-4, the full variable domain is SQTIHQWPATLVQPVGSPLSLECTVEGTSNPNLYWYRQAAGRGLQLLFYSVGIGQISSEVPQNLSASRPQDRQFILSSKKLLLSDSGFYLCAWSPGQGTNEKLFFGSGTQLSVL.

The chain combines TRBV18 with TRBJ1-1; a possible D gene is TRBD1 (5 bases). Trimming cost V 2 bases and J 7 bases, with 11 bases left between them. CDR3 length: 13 amino acids. CDR1 is KGHSH and CDR2 is LQKENI in the germline V gene. The CDR3 DNA reads as TGTGCCAGCTCACCAGAAAGGAGGGGTGAAGCTTTCTTT. Translating gives CASSPERRGEAFF.

V and J are TRBV25-1 and TRBJ1-3; D might be TRBD1 (5 bases). The V end lost 1 base, the J end lost 4 bases, and 8 bases lay between the germline ends. Germline CDR1 and CDR2: MGHDK and SYGVNS. This CDR3 has 14 amino acids. The CDR3 nucleotides are TGTGCCAGCAGTGAATCCCGGACAGGAAACACCATATATTTT. Its protein is CASSESRTGNTIYF.

The chain carries TRBV11-3 and TRBJ2-3; the match to TRBD1 covers 7 bases. The CDR3 has 14 amino acids. In germline, CDR1 is SGHNT, CDR2 YENEEA. V shed 8 bases and J 2 bases; nucleotides not matched to a gene: 7. The DNA for the CDR3 is TGTGCCAGCCGACCACAGGGGCTCACAGATACGCAGTATTTT. Its protein is CASRPQGLTDTQYF.

This clone was observed a few times. Distinct nucleotide sequences in the sample also encode this CDR3. The rearrangement uses TRBV19 and TRBJ2-5; 7 bases match TRBD1. Trimming took 3 bases from V and 2 from J; bases not matched to a gene: 0. CDR3 length: 13 residues. Germline V gene sequence: CDR1 LNHDA, CDR2 SQIVND (reference sequence). The CDR3 reads CASSMTGQETQYF. CDR3 nucleotide sequence: TGTGCCAGTAGTATGACAGGGCAAGAGACCCAGTACTTC.

The rearrangement uses TRBV6-1 and TRBJ2-7; D might be TRBD1 (6 bases). The V end was cut by 0 bases, the J end by 6 bases, with 21 bases between. Germline CDR1 MNHNS, CDR2 SASEGT. The CDR3 is made up of 17 amino acids. The DNA of the CDR3 is TGTGCCAGCAGTGAAGCCTTGAGGACAGTGCATGCTCGCGAGCAGTACTTC. Its protein is CASSEALRTVHAREQYF.